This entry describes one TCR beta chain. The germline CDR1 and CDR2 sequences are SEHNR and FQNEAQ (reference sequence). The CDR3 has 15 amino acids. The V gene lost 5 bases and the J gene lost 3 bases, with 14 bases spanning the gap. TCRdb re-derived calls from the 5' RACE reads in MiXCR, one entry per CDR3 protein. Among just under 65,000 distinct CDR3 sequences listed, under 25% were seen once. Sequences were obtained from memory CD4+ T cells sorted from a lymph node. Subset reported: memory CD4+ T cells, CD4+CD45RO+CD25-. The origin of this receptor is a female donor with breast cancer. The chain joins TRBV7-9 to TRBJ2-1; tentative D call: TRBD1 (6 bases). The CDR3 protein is CASSSGGSIYNEQFF. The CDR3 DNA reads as TGTGCCAGCAGCAGTGGGGGCTCAATCTACAATGAGCAGTTCTTC.